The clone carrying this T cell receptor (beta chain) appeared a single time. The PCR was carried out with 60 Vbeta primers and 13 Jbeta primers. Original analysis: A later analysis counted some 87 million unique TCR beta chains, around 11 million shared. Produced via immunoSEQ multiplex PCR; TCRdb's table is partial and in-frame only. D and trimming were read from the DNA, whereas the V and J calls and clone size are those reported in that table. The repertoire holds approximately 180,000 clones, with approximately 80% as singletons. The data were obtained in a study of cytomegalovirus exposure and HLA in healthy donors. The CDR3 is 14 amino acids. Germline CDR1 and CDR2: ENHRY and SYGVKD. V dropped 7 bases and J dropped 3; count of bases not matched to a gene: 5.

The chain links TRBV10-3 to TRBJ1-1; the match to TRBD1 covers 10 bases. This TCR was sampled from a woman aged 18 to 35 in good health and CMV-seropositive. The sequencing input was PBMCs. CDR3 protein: CAINRQGADTEAFF. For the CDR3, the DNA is TGTGCCATCAATAGACAGGGGGCGGACACTGAAGCTTTCTTT.